This record looks at one TCR beta chain sequence and its context. It lacks a known antigen. No base-level quality is on record; no much larger clone is a single base apart. The immunoSEQ Assay, a bias-controlled multiplex PCR, was used to amplify TCRbeta CDR3 regions from genomic DNA. The paper's data handling went like this. The number of nucleated cells in each sample was estimated from the amplification of reference gene primers within the assay. To quantify the absolute abundance of each unique TCRbeta CDR3 rearrangement, sequence reads were collapsed and filtered. For each sample, productive Simpson clonality was calculated as the square root of Simpson's diversity index over productive rearrangements. TCRdb carries this immuneACCESS record with in-frame sequences only. Its versions omit some clonotypes, under half of them owing to an unresolved V gene in the studies checked, with the rest unexplained. V, J and clone size were drawn from that table, and D and trimming were deduced from the DNA. This sample comprises approximately 500,000 clones, roughly nine tenths of them detected only once. The ten biggest clones cover roughly 8% of the sample.

The germline V gene yields SGHRS for CDR1 and YFSETQ for CDR2. V ends up 3 bases short and J 1 base short, with an unmatched junction base count of 0. Spanning cysteine to phenylalanine, the CDR3 consists of 13 amino acids. Only the CDR3 region is kept as DNA, spanning 39 bases read in frame from base 1. The data belong to a study of blood T cell repertoires in COVID-19 (dated by TCRdb to 2018 to 2021). For context, the study as a whole: Samples from collaborators originated in the United States, Italy and Spain and spanned both the acute and convalescent phases of COVID-19. The repertoires were released in a freely available public database meant as a resource for research on the immune response to SARS-CoV-2. The prospective study material was composed of cDNA or gDNA derived from T cells, B-cell-depleted T cells, or PBMCs. Where available, HLA class I and class II types were obtained from metadata supplied by the sample provider rather than from assay-based typing. Sample metadata almost always included a de-identified subject ID, COVID-19 status, age in years and sex. The samples were drawn from the first 160 participants of the ongoing ImmuneRACE study and from more than 1,000 subjects provided by 6 global collaborators. The dataset comprised deeply sampled blood TCRbeta repertoires from subjects exposed to, actively infected with, or recovered from COVID-19.

Beyond this particular receptor, the publication reports: The amount of clinical and demographic metadata varied by source and participant and was provided uncurated.

At one collaborating source in Seattle, patients were enrolled during active infection and were followed longitudinally through the course of disease. Whole blood was collected in K2EDTA tubes by collaborating institutions according to the institutions' own protocols. Collaborator samples were shipped for TCRbeta analysis as frozen whole blood, isolated PBMCs, or DNA extracted from either sample type. The receptor's source is a woman between 50 and 59 years old with COVID-19, enrolled during active disease. The chain uses TRBV5-1 and TRBJ1-1; TRBD1 aligns with 7 central bases. Sequenced sample: peripheral blood. The DNA is as follows: TGCGCCAGCAGCTGGGACAGGAACACTGAAGCTTTCTTT. The encoded protein is CASSWDRNTEAFF.